Following are 29 T cell receptor beta chains from one sample sequenced in a study of blood T cell repertoires in COVID-19. Profiled with immunoSEQ multiplex PCR; TCRdb holds only in-frame clones, not every one. The table includes about 270,000 clones, 70% to 90% detected once. The sample was PBMCs or T cells enriched from blood (not recorded which). The receptors originated from a woman aged 25 to 39 with acute COVID-19.

The genes are TRBV5-1 and TRBJ2-2; D call uncertain. V lost 0 bases, J lost 2 bases, and 5 bases lay in between. This CDR3 has 14 residues. The germline V gene encodes CDR1 SGHRS and CDR2 YFSETQ. CDR3: CASSLGPNTGELFF. In DNA, the CDR3 is TGCGCCAGCAGCTTGGGGCCTAACACCGGGGAGCTGTTTTTT.

The chain joins TRBV19 to TRBJ1-2, with 10 bases matching TRBD1. The CDR3 has 13 residues. V shed 3 bases, J shed 9 bases, and the junction held 4 bases outside the gene matches. CDR1 and CDR2 from the germline V gene are LNHDA and SQIVND (reference sequence). CDR3 in amino acids: CASSIWGQGSYTF. CDR3 in DNA: TGTGCCAGTAGTATTTGGGGACAGGGGAGCTACACCTTC.

The V gene is TRBV7-2, the J gene TRBJ2-1; weak D call: TRBD2 (5 bases). Germline values: CDR1 SGHTA, CDR2 FQGNSA. This CDR3 is built from 14 residues. V dropped 5 bases and J dropped 4 bases, with 12 bases sitting between them. The CDR3 protein is CASSLSGSYNEQFF. The CDR3 nucleotides are TGTGCCAGCAGCCTAAGCGGAAGTTACAATGAGCAGTTCTTC.

A few counts support this clone. This chain joins TRBV18 and TRBJ1-4; 7 nucleotides line up with TRBD1. Germline V gene lookup returns CDR1 KGHSH and CDR2 LQKENI. Losses at the gene ends were 1 base for V and 5 bases for J; bases not matched to a gene: 4. The CDR3 covers 15 residues. The CDR3 here is CASSPRAGGNEKLFF. CDR3 sequence (DNA): TGTGCCAGCTCACCACGGGCAGGGGGGAATGAAAAACTGTTTTTT.

V is TRBV4-1 and J is TRBJ2-7, with D possibly TRBD2 on 6 matching bases. V lost 5 bases and J 4 bases, leaving 15 bases between the germline ends. Per germline, CDR1 MGHRA and CDR2 YSYEKL. The CDR3 sequence is 14 residues long. The DNA of the CDR3 is TGCGCCAGCAGCATGGGAACGGGGGTGTACGAGCAGTACTTC. Translated: CASSMGTGVYEQYF.

This chain connects TRBV2 to TRBJ1-2; TRBD1 matches at 9 bases. The J segment lost 7 bases and the V segment lost 6 bases, leaving 9 bases of the junction unmatched. The CDR3 covers 14 residues. The germline V gene has CDR1 SNHLY and CDR2 FYNNEI. The CDR3 DNA reads TGTGCCAGCAGGATGGACAGGGGAGCAGGTGGCTACACCTTC. It translates to CASRMDRGAGGYTF. Using reference TRBV2 and TRBJ1-2 for the parts outside the CDR3, the full variable domain is EPEVTQTPSHQVTQMGQEVILRCVPISNHLYFYWYRQILGQKVEFLVSFYNNEISEKSEIFDDQFSVERPDGSNFTLKIRSTKLEDSAMYFCASRMDRGAGGYTFGSGTRLTVV.

The chain employs TRBV11-2 and TRBJ2-1; 9 nucleotides line up with TRBD2. The V segment lost 5 bases and the J segment 6 bases; nucleotides outside the gene matches: 11. Germline lookup yields CDR1 SGHAT and CDR2 FQNNGV. This CDR3 region has 16 residues. CDR3 DNA: TGTGCCAGCAGCCTCAATAGCGGGAGTAAAACCAATGAGCAGTTCTTC. It is translated as CASSLNSGSKTNEQFF.

This clone was counted between two and nine times. The chain carries TRBV19 and TRBJ1-4; TRBD1 might be the D (6 bases). CDR1 is LNHDA and CDR2 is SQIVND in the germline V gene (reference sequence). This CDR3 region has 15 residues. V gave up 3 bases and J gave up 7 bases, with 15 bases separating them. The CDR3 protein is CASSIGATQGEKLFF. The CDR3 region has the DNA TGTGCCAGTAGTATCGGAGCGACACAGGGTGAAAAACTGTTTTTT.

The chain uses TRBV4-3 and TRBJ1-1; 8 nucleotides agree with TRBD1. Per germline, CDR1 LGHNA and CDR2 YSLEER. CDR3 length equals 18 residues. J was trimmed by 0 bases and V by 1 base; bases with no gene match: 10. As DNA, the CDR3 is TGCGCCAGCAGCCAAGGTCAGGGGGCCTACCCGTTGAACACTGAAGCTTTCTTT. This sequence encodes CASSQGQGAYPLNTEAFF.

The chain employs TRBV4-3 and TRBJ2-7, with 9 bases that match TRBD1. The CDR3 loop spans 16 amino acids. V lost 3 bases to trimming and J lost 2 bases; unmatched junction nucleotides: 8. Germline CDR1 and CDR2: LGHNA and YSLEER. Written as DNA, the CDR3 is TGCGCCAGCAGCCAGGGGATACAGGGGGCCCCCTACGAGCAGTACTTC. Residues: CASSQGIQGAPYEQYF.

This chain uses TRBV6-5 with TRBJ2-7; 12 bases map to TRBD1. The CDR3 contains 14 residues. Germline trimming cut 4 bases from V and 4 bases from J; bases unmatched to any gene: 2. Germline-derived CDR1 and CDR2 are MNHEY and SVGAGI. As DNA, the CDR3 is TGTGCCAGCAGTTCGGGACAGGGGGCTTACGAGCAGTACTTC. Translation: CASSSGQGAYEQYF.

This clone was seen just once. The V call is TRBV5-5, the J call TRBJ1-1, with D possibly TRBD1 on 5 matching bases. Trimming pared 2 bases from V and 11 bases from J, leaving 13 bases between. The CDR3 has 12 residues. Germline CDR1 and CDR2: SGHKS and YYEKEE (reference sequence). CDR3 in amino acids: CASSFAGLDAFF. In nucleotides, the CDR3 is TGTGCCAGCAGCTTCGCAGGGCTAGATGCTTTCTTT.

The chain couples TRBV5-1 to TRBJ2-1, with TRBD1 as a possible D gene (5 bases). The CDR3 contains 15 residues. The germline gives CDR1 SGHRS, CDR2 YFSETQ. Trimming cost V 0 bases and J 5 bases, with 12 bases left between them. CDR3 nucleotides: TGCGCCAGCAGCTTGGAGGATGGCAGGGACAATGAGCAGTTCTTC. Translation gives CASSLEDGRDNEQFF.

The chain employs TRBV11-2 and TRBJ1-5, with D tentatively TRBD1 (5 bases). Trimming took off 3 bases at V and 0 bases at J, with 9 bases between the two ends. The germline V gene encodes CDR1 SGHAT and CDR2 FQNNGV. There are 15 residues in the CDR3. The CDR3 sequence is CASSFGGNSNQPQHF. The DNA of the CDR3 is TGTGCCAGCAGCTTCGGGGGAAATAGCAATCAGCCCCAGCATTTT.

The J gene is TRBJ2-5, the V gene TRBV15, with D tentatively TRBD1 (5 bases). Trimming pared 3 bases from V and 1 base from J, leaving 18 bases between. The CDR3 loop spans 17 amino acids. CDR1 and CDR2 (germline): LNHNV, YYDKDF (reference sequence). In DNA, the CDR3 is TGTGCCACCAGCAGGGGGCGGTACTGGGCGCGCCAAGAGACCCAGTACTTC. Translation: CATSRGRYWARQETQYF.

In this sample, this clone turned up once. The rearrangement links TRBV10-3 to TRBJ1-2, with TRBD1 identical over 8 bases. Germline lookup yields CDR1 ENHRY and CDR2 SYGVKD. The CDR3 runs to 14 residues. J was trimmed by 5 bases and V by 2 bases; bases with no gene match: 4. The CDR3 spells CAISEPDREYGYTF. The CDR3 DNA is TGTGCCATCAGTGAGCCGGACAGGGAGTATGGCTACACCTTC.

The gene calls are TRBV4-1 and TRBJ1-1; D is ambiguous. Germline V gives CDR1 MGHRA, CDR2 YSYEKL. V lost 1 base and J lost 1, with 10 bases in between. CDR3 length: 15 amino acids. CDR3 nucleotide sequence: TGCGCCAGCAGCCAAGTCTCGGCAGGGAACACTGAAGCTTTCTTT. As protein: CASSQVSAGNTEAFF.

In this sample, this clone turned up a few times. The chain combines TRBV5-1 with TRBJ2-6; 8 nucleotides match TRBD1. Germline V gene sequence: CDR1 SGHRS, CDR2 YFSETQ. The J segment lost 0 bases and the V segment lost 4 bases, leaving 6 bases of the junction unmatched. CDR3 length: 17 residues. The CDR3 protein is CASSIRGQDSGANVLTF. The CDR3 nucleotides read TGCGCCAGCAGCATCAGGGGGCAAGACTCTGGGGCCAACGTCCTGACTTTC.

This chain connects TRBV28 to TRBJ1-1; D is undetermined. The V gene lost 2 bases and the J gene lost 0 bases, with 13 bases spanning the gap. This CDR3 has 16 amino acids. The germline V gene has CDR1 MDHEN and CDR2 SYDVKM. The CDR3 loop reads CASSLGREALNTEAFF. CDR3 DNA sequence: TGTGCCAGCAGTTTAGGACGGGAGGCCTTGAACACTGAAGCTTTCTTT. Full variable domain (outside the CDR3, taken from reference TRBV28 and TRBJ1-1): DVKVTQSSRYLVKRTGEKVFLECVQDMDHENMFWYRQDPGLGLRLIYFSYDVKMKEKGDIPEGYSVSREKKERFSLILESASTNQTSMYLCASSLGREALNTEAFFGQGTRLTVV.

The chain combines TRBV7-9 with TRBJ1-3, with 8 bases aligning to TRBD1. CDR1 is SEHNR and CDR2 is FQNEAQ in the germline V gene (reference sequence). The J segment lost 2 bases and the V segment lost 0 bases, leaving 3 bases of the junction unmatched. The CDR3 contains 16 residues. The CDR3 reads CASSLAAGGTGNTIYF. The DNA of the CDR3 is TGTGCCAGCAGCTTAGCCGCAGGGGGCACTGGAAACACCATATATTTT.

J is TRBJ1-4 and V is TRBV7-9, with D unclear. This CDR3 comprises 15 residues. V lost 5 bases and J 8 bases, leaving 18 bases between the germline ends. Germline lookup yields CDR1 SEHNR and CDR2 FQNEAQ (reference sequence). The CDR3 region is CASSPTGISGEKLFF. As DNA, the CDR3 is TGTGCCAGCAGCCCCACCGGTATCTCGGGGGAAAAACTGTTTTTT.

The chain joins TRBV15 to TRBJ2-1; 7 bases match TRBD2. The CDR3 is 19 residues long. After removal of 0 bases from V and 6 bases from J, the junction contained 17 bases not matched to a gene. CDR1 and CDR2 from the germline V gene are LNHNV and YYDKDF (reference sequence). CDR3 amino acids: CATSRDHAGYAGAGNEQFF. The CDR3 nucleotides read TGTGCCACCAGCAGAGATCATGCGGGTTACGCGGGAGCCGGCAATGAGCAGTTCTTC.

The rearrangement joins TRBV4-1 to TRBJ2-7, with 7 bases identical to TRBD1. V dropped 1 base and J dropped 2; count of bases not matched to a gene: 2. Germline V gene lookup returns CDR1 MGHRA and CDR2 YSYEKL. The CDR3 totals 14 residues. The CDR3 spells CASSQGQGTYEQYF. CDR3 in DNA: TGCGCCAGCAGCCAAGGACAGGGCACCTACGAGCAGTACTTC.

The chain combines TRBV18 with TRBJ1-2; D remains ambiguous. V lost 2 bases, J lost 0 bases, and 13 bases lay in between. Germline V CDR1 and CDR2: KGHSH, LQKENI. The CDR3 sequence is 16 residues long. The CDR3 DNA follows: TGTGCCAGCTCACCATTCGGAGGAGTTACTAACTATGGCTACACCTTC. Amino acid sequence: CASSPFGGVTNYGYTF.

This chain uses TRBV6-5 with TRBJ2-7; 10 nucleotides agree with TRBD1. The germline gives CDR1 MNHEY, CDR2 SVGAGI. CDR3 length: 12 amino acids. V trimming: 8 bases; J trimming: 6 bases; junction bases outside the gene matches: 4. The CDR3 DNA is TGTGCCAGCGGGACAGGGGCGCGCGAGCAGTACTTC. This codes for CASGTGAREQYF.

This clone occurred once. The V call is TRBV28, the J call TRBJ2-7, with a tentative D call TRBD2 (5 bases). The CDR3 sequence is 13 residues long. The V end was cut by 2 bases, the J end by 6 bases, with 11 bases between. CDR1 is MDHEN, CDR2 SYDVKM, per germline. CDR3 sequence (DNA): TGTGCCAGCAGTTTAGTGACTACCACCGAGCAGTACTTC. This sequence encodes CASSLVTTTEQYF.

This chain joins TRBV20-1 and TRBJ2-7; the D is unclear. Trimming removed 5 bases from V and 3 bases from J, with 8 bases in between. Germline V gives CDR1 DFQATT, CDR2 SNEGSKA (reference sequence). The CDR3 extends over 11 amino acids. This chain's CDR3 is CSAPWSYEQYF. The CDR3 DNA reads as TGCAGTGCTCCGTGGAGCTACGAGCAGTACTTC.

The chain links TRBV11-1 to TRBJ2-2; 8 nucleotides align to TRBD2. The trim removed 5 bases at V and 4 bases at J, leaving 6 bases unmatched. There are 15 residues in the CDR3. The germline V gene has CDR1 SGHAT and CDR2 FQDESV (reference sequence). As DNA, the CDR3 is TGTGCCAGCAGCCTTAGCGGGACCATCACCGGGGAGCTGTTTTTT. Translating gives CASSLSGTITGELFF.

This clone was found once. J is TRBJ2-7 and V is TRBV4-2; TRBD2 aligns across 12 bases. The CDR3 covers 16 residues. Germline-derived CDR1 and CDR2 are LGHNA and YNFKEQ. V trimming: 1 base; J trimming: 7 bases; junction bases outside the gene matches: 8. The CDR3 protein is CASSQVLAGGPQEQYF. The CDR3, as DNA: TGTGCCAGCAGCCAAGTTCTAGCGGGAGGGCCTCAAGAGCAGTACTTC.